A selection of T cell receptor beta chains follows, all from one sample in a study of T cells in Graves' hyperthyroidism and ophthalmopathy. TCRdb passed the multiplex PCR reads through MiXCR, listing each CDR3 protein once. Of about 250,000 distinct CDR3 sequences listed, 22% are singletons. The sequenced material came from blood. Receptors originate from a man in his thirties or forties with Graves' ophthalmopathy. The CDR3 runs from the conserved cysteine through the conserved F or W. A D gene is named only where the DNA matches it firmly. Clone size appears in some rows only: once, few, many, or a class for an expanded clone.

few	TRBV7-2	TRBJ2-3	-	CASSLDQRVTQYF	TGTGCCAGCAGCTTAGATCAGCGGGTGACGCAGTATTTT
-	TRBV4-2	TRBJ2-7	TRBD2	CASSQDRAGAHLTYEQYF	TGTGCCAGCAGCCAAGATCGAGCGGGAGCACACCTCACCTACGAGCAGTACTTC
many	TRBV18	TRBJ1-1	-	CASSPREGSAFF	TGTGCCAGCTCACCCAGGGAGGGATCCGCTTTCTTT
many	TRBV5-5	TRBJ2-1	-	CASSLAASSYNEQFF	TGTGCCAGCAGCTTGGCTGCGAGCTCCTACAATGAGCAGTTCTTC
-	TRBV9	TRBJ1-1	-	CASSVALGYTEAFF	TGTGCCAGCAGCGTAGCTTTAGGTTACACTGAAGCTTTCTTT
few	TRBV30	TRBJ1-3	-	CAWSRDWSSGNTIYF	TGTGCCTGGAGCCGGGATTGGAGCTCTGGAAACACCATATATTTT
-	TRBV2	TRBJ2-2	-	CASRADWGNTGELFF	TGTGCCAGCAGGGCGGACTGGGGGAACACCGGGGAGCTGTTTTTT
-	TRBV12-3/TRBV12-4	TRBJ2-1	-	CASSLEGPEQFF	TGTGCCAGCAGCCTTGAGGGGCCTGAGCAGTTCTTC
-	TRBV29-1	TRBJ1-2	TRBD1	CSVRTGTGEDGYTF	TGCAGCGTTCGGACCGGGACAGGGGAGGATGGCTACACCTTC
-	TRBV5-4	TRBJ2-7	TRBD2	CASSSFAGTSANEQYF	TGTGCCAGCAGTTCTTTCGCCGGGACTAGTGCCAACGAGCAGTACTTC
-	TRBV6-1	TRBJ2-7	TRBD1	CASRELQGFEQYF	TGTGCCAGCAGGGAACTACAGGGGTTCGAGCAGTACTTC
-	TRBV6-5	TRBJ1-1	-	CASSYSSGSTEAFF	TGTGCCAGCAGTTACTCGTCAGGGAGCACTGAAGCTTTCTTT
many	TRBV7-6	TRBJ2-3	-	CASSSRTGRDTQYF	TGTGCCAGCAGCTCCCGGACTGGACGGGATACGCAGTATTTT
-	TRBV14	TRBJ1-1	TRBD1	CASSPGTGKAFF	TGTGCCAGCAGCCCGGGGACAGGTAAAGCTTTCTTT
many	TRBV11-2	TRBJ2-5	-	CASSRDSGMGETQYF	TGTGCCAGCAGCCGCGACAGTGGTATGGGGGAGACCCAGTACTTC
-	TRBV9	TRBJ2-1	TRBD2	CASSPGAGGGSYNEQFF	TGTGCCAGCAGCCCGGGAGCGGGAGGGGGTTCCTACAATGAGCAGTTCTTC
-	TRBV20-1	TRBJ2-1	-	CSANQGQGEFF	TGCAGTGCAAACCAGGGGCAGGGCGAGTTCTTC
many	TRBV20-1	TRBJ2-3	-	CSAKEGSTDTQYF	TGCAGTGCTAAAGAGGGGAGCACAGATACGCAGTATTTT
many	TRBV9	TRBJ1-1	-	CASSVSMNTEAFF	TGTGCCAGCAGTGTGTCTATGAACACTGAAGCTTTCTTT
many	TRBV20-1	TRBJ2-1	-	CSASYWVSYNEQFF	TGCAGTGCTAGTTATTGGGTTTCCTACAATGAGCAGTTCTTC
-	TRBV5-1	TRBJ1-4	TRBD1	CASSLTGVEKLFF	TGCGCCAGCAGCTTGACAGGGGTAGAAAAACTGTTTTTT
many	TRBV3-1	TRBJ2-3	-	CASSQGPRHTDTQYF	TGTGCCAGCAGCCAGGGCCCTAGGCACACAGATACGCAGTATTTT
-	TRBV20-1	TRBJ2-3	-	CSAIRGPQYF	TGCAGTGCCATTCGGGGCCCACAGTATTTT
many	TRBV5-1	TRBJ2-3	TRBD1	CASSSGTGTSTDTQYF	TGCGCCAGCAGCTCCGGGACAGGCACCAGCACAGATACGCAGTATTTT
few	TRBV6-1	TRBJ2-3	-	CASSRPSRGNTQYF	TGTGCCAGCAGCCGCCCCTCCAGGGGAAATACGCAGTATTTT
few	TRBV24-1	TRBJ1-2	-	CATSDFNRDNYGYTF	TGTGCCACCAGTGATTTCAACAGGGATAACTATGGCTACACCTTC
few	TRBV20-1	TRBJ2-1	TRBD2	CSALAGRYNEQFF	TGCAGTGCACTAGCGGGAAGGTACAATGAGCAGTTCTTC
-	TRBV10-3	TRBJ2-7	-	CAIRERTGPLHEQYF	TGTGCCATCAGGGAGAGGACGGGACCTCTCCACGAGCAGTACTTC
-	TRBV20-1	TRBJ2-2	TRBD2	CSASGRAETGELFF	TGCAGTGCTAGCGGGAGGGCCGAAACCGGGGAGCTGTTTTTT
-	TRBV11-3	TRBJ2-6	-	CASTYYYWGSTSSGANVLTF	TGTGCCAGCACTTACTACTATTGGGGGAGTACTTCCTCTGGGGCCAACGTCCTGACTTTC
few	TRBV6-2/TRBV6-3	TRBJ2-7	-	CASSYGGREQYF	TGTGCCAGCAGTTACGGGGGAAGGGAGCAGTACTTC
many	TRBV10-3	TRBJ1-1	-	CAIVGNMNTEAFF	TGTGCCATCGTTGGCAACATGAACACTGAAGCTTTCTTT
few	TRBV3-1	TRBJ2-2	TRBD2	CASSQAIAGSNTGELFF	TGTGCCAGCAGCCAAGCAATAGCGGGATCGAACACCGGGGAGCTGTTTTTT
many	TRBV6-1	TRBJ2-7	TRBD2	CASSPRRGTYEQYF	TGTGCCAGCAGCCCTAGGCGGGGGACCTACGAGCAGTACTTC
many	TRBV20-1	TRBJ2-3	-	CSARDRGWVDTQYF	TGCAGTGCTAGAGATCGGGGCTGGGTAGATACGCAGTATTTT
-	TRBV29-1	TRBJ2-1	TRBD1	CSVEGLWDRVYNEQFF	TGCAGCGTTGAGGGTCTGTGGGACAGGGTGTACAATGAGCAGTTCTTC
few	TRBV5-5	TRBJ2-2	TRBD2	CASSPHPPLAGGTGELFF	TGTGCCAGCAGCCCCCACCCCCCTCTAGCGGGGGGCACCGGGGAGCTGTTTTTT